What follows are 10 T cell receptor beta chains derived from one specimen sequenced in a study of CD8+ T cells in alopecia areata. This sample's treatment: oral pan-JAK inhibitor, 5-10 mg twice daily. Extracted from the samples, RNA was reverse transcribed into cDNA to serve as the sequencing template. Sequenced by immunoSEQ multiplex PCR; TCRdb stores in-frame clones only, minus some. This sample has more than 130,000 clones, with 75% to 85% found just once. The sample was CD8+ T cells sorted from blood, taken at week 4, from a patient treated with tofacitinib. Source of these receptors: a human donor with alopecia areata.

The J gene is TRBJ2-1, the V gene TRBV5-4; 8 bases are shared with TRBD1. V was pared by 0 bases and J by 6 bases, with 11 bases of the junction left unmatched. CDR1 and CDR2 (germline): SGHNT, YYREEE (reference sequence). CDR3 length: 17 amino acids. In DNA, the CDR3 is TGTGCCAGCAGCTTGGGGAGCGGACAGGGCTTCGGCAATGAGCAGTTCTTC. It codes for CASSLGSGQGFGNEQFF.

The rearrangement uses TRBV10-2 and TRBJ2-3; TRBD2 matches 11 bases. Germline V lookup: CDR1 WSHSY, CDR2 SAAADI. Germline trimming cut 4 bases from V and 8 bases from J; bases unmatched to any gene: 5. This CDR3 region has 14 residues. This chain's CDR3 is CASSVSGGARTQYF. The CDR3, as DNA: TGCGCCAGCAGTGTTAGCGGGGGGGCCCGTACGCAGTATTTT.

A few counts support this clone. The rearrangement links TRBV29-1 to TRBJ2-5; D tentatively reads TRBD1 or TRBD2 (5 bases each). The CDR3 length is 14 residues. V lost 5 bases, J lost 3 bases, and 16 bases lay in between. Germline V CDR1 and CDR2: SQVTM, ANQGSEA. CDR3 in DNA: TGCAGCGTTTGTCCCGGGACGGGTGAAGAGACCCAGTACTTC. It is translated as CSVCPGTGEETQYF.

The chain carries TRBV2 and TRBJ2-7; 8 positions match TRBD1. Germline lookup yields CDR1 SNHLY and CDR2 FYNNEI. With 6 bases clipped from V and 0 bases from J, the junction kept 13 bases outside the gene matches. The CDR3 consists of 17 residues. The CDR3, as DNA: TGTGCCAGCAGCACGACTACGGGACAGGAGAGCTCCTACGAGCAGTACTTC. Protein product: CASSTTTGQESSYEQYF.

This sequence joins TRBV30 and TRBJ2-2; 10 bases agree with TRBD1. V lost 4 bases to trimming and J lost 4 bases; unmatched junction nucleotides: 6. Germline values: CDR1 GTSNPN, CDR2 SVGIG (reference sequence). This CDR3 has 15 amino acids. The CDR3 sequence: CAWTPGQGVTGELFF. The CDR3 nucleotides are TGTGCCTGGACTCCAGGACAGGGGGTCACCGGGGAGCTGTTTTTT.

The rearrangement uses TRBV30 and TRBJ1-3; D not certain. Trimming cost V 0 bases and J 0 bases, with 9 bases left between them. The CDR3 extends over 15 amino acids. Germline CDR1 GTSNPN, CDR2 SVGIG (reference sequence). CDR3 coding DNA: TGTGCCTGGAGTGTAGGGCTGTTCTCTGGAAACACCATATATTTT. This translates into CAWSVGLFSGNTIYF.

This clone was counted between two and nine times. This chain joins TRBV7-9 and TRBJ2-7; no reliable D call. Germline lookup yields CDR1 SEHNR and CDR2 FQNEAQ (reference sequence). The V gene lost 4 bases and the J gene lost 2 bases, with 12 bases spanning the gap. The CDR3 length is 14 residues. This CDR3 reads CASSSREGTYEQYF. The CDR3 DNA reads as TGTGCCAGCAGCTCCCGCGAAGGGACCTACGAGCAGTACTTC.

This clone has a handful of counts. The gene calls are TRBV7-9 and TRBJ2-3; possibly TRBD1 for D (6 bases). CDR3 length: 14 residues. Germline CDR1 reads SEHNR; CDR2 reads FQNEAQ (reference sequence). V dropped 5 bases and J dropped 9 bases, with 18 bases sitting between them. Here the CDR3 reads CASSQEEQGSTQYF. In DNA form, the CDR3 reads TGTGCCAGCAGCCAAGAGGAACAGGGTTCGACGCAGTATTTT.

J is TRBJ1-1 and V is TRBV6-6; the D is unclear. V gave up 6 bases and J gave up 2 bases, with 16 bases separating them. The CDR3 loop spans 15 amino acids. CDR1 is MNHNY, CDR2 SVGAGI, per germline (reference sequence). The CDR3 sequence is CASRPIEGYNTEAFF. Here the CDR3 DNA reads TGTGCCAGCAGACCTATTGAGGGATACAACACTGAAGCTTTCTTT.

This chain connects TRBV2 to TRBJ2-7, with TRBD1 identical over 12 bases. With V trimmed by 6 bases and J by 2 bases, 8 bases remained unmatched. The CDR3 is 16 residues long. Per the germline V gene, CDR1 is SNHLY and CDR2 is FYNNEI. The DNA for the CDR3 is TGTGCCAGCAGCACCCCGGGACAGGGGGCCCCCTACGAGCAGTACTTC. Amino acids: CASSTPGQGAPYEQYF.